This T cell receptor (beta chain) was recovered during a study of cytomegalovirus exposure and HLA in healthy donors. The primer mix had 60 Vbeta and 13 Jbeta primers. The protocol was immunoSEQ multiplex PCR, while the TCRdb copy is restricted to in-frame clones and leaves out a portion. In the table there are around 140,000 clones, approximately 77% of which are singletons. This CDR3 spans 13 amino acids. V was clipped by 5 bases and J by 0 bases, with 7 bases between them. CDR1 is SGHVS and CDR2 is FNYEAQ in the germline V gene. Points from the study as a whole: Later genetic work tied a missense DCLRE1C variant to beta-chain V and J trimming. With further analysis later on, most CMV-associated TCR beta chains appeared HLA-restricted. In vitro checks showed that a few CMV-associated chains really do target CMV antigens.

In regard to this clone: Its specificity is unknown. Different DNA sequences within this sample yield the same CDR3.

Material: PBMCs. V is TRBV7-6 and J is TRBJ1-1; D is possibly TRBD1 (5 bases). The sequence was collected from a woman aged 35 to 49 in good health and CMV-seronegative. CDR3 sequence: CASSATVNTEAFF. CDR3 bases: TGTGCCAGCAGCGCGACAGTGAACACTGAAGCTTTCTTT.